This T cell receptor beta chain was recorded in a study of vaccination effects on CD4 cells after COVID-19. At the level of the study: It was two doses of either the BNT162b2 or mRNA-1273 vaccine that participants received.

The culture ran for 10 days before CD4+ T cells were isolated. Replacing half the medium with IL-2 medium was done on days 3 and 7. Study outcomes and limitations: Healthy vaccinees' vaccine-induced clones included only 1 of 255 that recognized common cold coronaviruses.

A remark on this clone: The target antigen is unknown. A read error may account for a junction end that differs from germline.

The V gene's germline CDR1 is SNHLY and CDR2 FYNNEI. The CDR3 is 13 residues long. Using immunoSEQ multiplex PCR, the repertoire was profiled, and TCRdb retains in-frame clones only, with some absent. The sample has some 26,000 clones, nearly 75% seen once. The gene calls are TRBV2 and TRBJ2-5; D tentatively reads TRBD1 or TRBD2 (5 bases each). This TCR was recovered from a human donor who received a COVID-19 vaccine. The sample was CD4+ T cells from PBMCs cultured without peptide, taken before COVID-19 vaccination. DNA for the CDR3: TGTGTCAGCAACCTCGGGACGGGGGAGACCCAGTACTTC. Amino acid sequence: CVSNLGTGETQYF.